A single sample is the source of the 30 T cell receptor beta chains below, sequenced in a study of shared clonotypes between healthy human individuals. Clones were sequenced by immunoSEQ multiplex PCR, and TCRdb holds only the in-frame ones, with some missing. The sample carries 530,000 or so clones, 60% to 80% recorded once. What was sequenced was PBMCs. These receptors were taken from a woman in her thirties or forties in good health. Some clones in this sample may be carry-over from other donors' samples.

The V gene is TRBV7-2, the J gene TRBJ2-2; perhaps TRBD1 as D (6 bases). CDR3 length equals 13 residues. Looked up from germline, CDR1 is SGHTA and CDR2 is FQGNSA. Trimming cost V 5 bases and J 5 bases, with 9 bases left between them. The CDR3 protein is CASSDQGTGELFF. In DNA, the CDR3 is TGTGCCAGCAGCGATCAGGGGACCGGGGAGCTGTTTTTT.

This clone has more than one count but fewer than ten. The chain carries TRBV7-6 and TRBJ2-1, with 10 bases that match TRBD2. After removal of 1 base from V and 9 bases from J, the junction contained 15 bases not matched to a gene. The CDR3 is made up of 18 amino acids. Germline V CDR1 and CDR2: SGHVS, FNYEAQ. CDR3 nucleotides: TGTGCCAGCAGCTTAGATGGGACTAGCGTCCCTCTATGGGGTGAGCAGTTCTTC. It codes for CASSLDGTSVPLWGEQFF.

This rearrangement joins TRBV9 to TRBJ2-1, with D perhaps matching TRBD2 (6 bases). The CDR3 extends over 15 amino acids. Germline V gene data show CDR1 as SGDLS and CDR2 as YYNGEE. V was clipped by 3 bases and J by 0 bases, with 10 bases between them. The CDR3 spells CASSGGVDSYNEQFF. The CDR3 DNA reads TGTGCCAGCAGCGGCGGGGTCGACTCCTACAATGAGCAGTTCTTC.

The CDR3 loop reads CASKTGVADYEQYF. DNA of the CDR3: TGTGCCAGTAAAACAGGGGTGGCGGACTACGAGCAGTACTTC. This chain uses TRBV5-4 with TRBJ2-7; 7 nucleotides line up with TRBD1. Germline V gives CDR1 SGHNT, CDR2 YYREEE (reference sequence). J gave up 3 bases and V 8 bases, and 11 bases lay outside the gene matches. This CDR3 contains 14 residues.

The chain has TRBV6-1 and TRBJ2-1; 8 positions match TRBD2. Germline values: CDR1 MNHNS, CDR2 SASEGT. Germline trimming cut 6 bases from V and 3 bases from J; bases unmatched to any gene: 7. CDR3 length: 15 amino acids. CDR3 in amino acids: CASRISGSDYNEQFF. CDR3 nucleotide sequence: TGTGCCAGCAGGATAAGCGGGAGTGACTACAATGAGCAGTTCTTC.

In regard to this clone: Lacking the conserved final phenylalanine or tryptophan, this CDR3 likely reflects a read error. The DNA is left out, because the CDR3 cannot be placed on it with certainty; the CDR3 is given as TCRdb lists it. The chain recombines TRBV27 with TRBJ2-3; TRBD2 was called by the table and not checked on the DNA. Germline lookup yields CDR1 MNHEY and CDR2 SMNVEV (reference sequence). 10 amino acids form the CDR3, both terminal residues included. The CDR3 loop reads CASKLAGSTV.

The rearrangement joins TRBV30 to TRBJ2-5, with D maybe TRBD1 (5 bases). Trimming shortened V by 4 bases and J by 0 bases, and 9 bases separated the two germline ends. Per the germline V gene, CDR1 is GTSNPN and CDR2 is SVGIG (reference sequence). The CDR3 runs to 13 residues. CDR3 bases: TGTGCCTGGAAGGGGAAAAACCAAGAGACCCAGTACTTC. Translation gives CAWKGKNQETQYF.

This sequence joins TRBV18 and TRBJ2-7; TRBD1 matches at 12 bases. V lost 3 bases and J lost 5; bases outside the gene matches: 2. The CDR3 length is 14 residues. Looked up from germline, CDR1 is KGHSH and CDR2 is LQKENI. The CDR3, as DNA: TGTGCCAGCTCACCCGGGACAGGGGGCAACGAGCAGTACTTC. Its translation is CASSPGTGGNEQYF.

This chain links TRBV7-8 with TRBJ2-7; D assignment may be TRBD1 or TRBD2 (6 bases each). The germline V gene has CDR1 SGHVS and CDR2 FQNEAQ. V shed 2 bases and J shed 4 bases, with 15 bases lying between them. The CDR3 is 15 residues long. The CDR3 here is CASSLRPIGGYEQYF. In DNA form, the CDR3 reads TGTGCCAGCAGCTTAAGGCCTATAGGGGGGTACGAGCAGTACTTC.

The chain has TRBV10-2 and TRBJ1-4, with 8 bases matching TRBD1. V trimming: 7 bases; J trimming: 7 bases; junction bases outside the gene matches: 8. The CDR3 runs 14 residues. The germline V gene has CDR1 WSHSY and CDR2 SAAADI. For the CDR3, the DNA is TGCGCCAGCACGACCAGGGGGCGCGGTGAAAAACTGTTTTTT. Translating it yields CASTTRGRGEKLFF.

This chain joins TRBV18 and TRBJ2-7; tentatively, D is TRBD1 or TRBD2 (5 bases each). Germline CDR1 reads KGHSH; CDR2 reads LQKENI. Trimming shortened V by 5 bases and J by 2 bases, and 13 bases separated the two germline ends. This CDR3 contains 14 residues. CDR3: CASSSREGPYEQYF. The CDR3 region has the DNA TGTGCCAGCTCATCAAGAGAGGGGCCCTACGAGCAGTACTTC.

A note on this clone: The sample holds other DNA sequences that translate to the same CDR3. CDR3: CASSVGLAGYNEQFF. Here the CDR3 DNA reads TGTGCCAGCAGCGTAGGGCTAGCGGGCTACAATGAGCAGTTCTTC. The rearrangement joins TRBV9 to TRBJ2-1; 8 bases fit TRBD2. The length of the CDR3 is 15 residues. Losses at the gene ends were 0 bases for V and 3 bases for J; bases not matched to a gene: 2. Germline V gene lookup returns CDR1 SGDLS and CDR2 YYNGEE.

This rearrangement joins TRBV12-2 to TRBJ2-2. TRBV12-2 is marked as a pseudogene. The CDR3 has 17 residues. This CDR3 reads CASRLAFRFSNTGELFF. Written as DNA, the CDR3 is TGTGCAAGTCGCTTAGCGTTTCGCTTTTCGAACACCGGGGAGCTGTTTTTT.

This clone was seen only once. This chain links TRBV6-1 with TRBJ1-1; D gene uncertain. The V gene's germline CDR1 is MNHNS and CDR2 SASEGT. Trimming cost V 2 bases and J 1 base, with 17 bases left between them. The CDR3 is made up of 17 amino acids. The chain's CDR3 is CASSELRVGRKNTEAFF. The CDR3 region has the DNA TGTGCCAGCAGTGAATTAAGAGTGGGGAGAAAGAACACTGAAGCTTTCTTT.

V gene TRBV10-2 combines with J gene TRBJ2-2; D ambiguous. Germline CDR1 is WSHSY and CDR2 is SAAADI. This CDR3 has 14 residues. The V end was cut by 6 bases, the J end by 1 base, with 9 bases between. CDR3 sequence reads: CASRPTGNTGELFF. DNA of the CDR3: TGCGCCAGCAGACCAACCGGGAACACCGGGGAGCTGTTTTTT.

The CDR3 DNA reads as TGTGCCAGCAGTTTAGGACGGATCTATGGCTACACCTTC. Protein: CASSLGRIYGYTF. The chain employs TRBV28 and TRBJ1-2, with D hard to call. Trimming left V 2 bases short and J 4 bases short, with 8 bases between. This CDR3 has 13 residues. Germline assignment: CDR1 MDHEN and CDR2 SYDVKM.

As DNA, the CDR3 is TGTGCCAGCAGCCAAGATTTGGGTATTTACAATGAGCAGTTCTTC. This codes for CASSQDLGIYNEQFF. The J gene is TRBJ2-1, the V gene TRBV4-2; D is unresolved. The CDR3 runs to 15 residues. Trimming took 0 bases from V and 4 from J, leaving 10 bases between them. Per germline, CDR1 LGHNA and CDR2 YNFKEQ.

The chain employs TRBV2 and TRBJ1-4; 8 bases agree with TRBD1. This CDR3 spans 13 amino acids. CDR1 is SNHLY, CDR2 FYNNEI, per germline. After removal of 9 bases from V and 10 bases from J, the junction contained 10 bases not matched to a gene. CDR3 residues: CASNRGSGGKLFF. CDR3 nucleotide sequence: TGTGCCAGTAACAGGGGGAGCGGTGGAAAACTGTTTTTT.

This chain links TRBV11-3 with TRBJ2-7; D is unresolved. The germline V gene encodes CDR1 SGHNT and CDR2 YENEEA. Trimming removed 4 bases from V and 6 bases from J, with 10 bases in between. The CDR3 covers 12 residues. The CDR3 sequence is CASSSANTEQYF. In nucleotides, the CDR3 is TGTGCCAGCAGCTCGGCCAACACCGAGCAGTACTTC.

This clone was counted once. The J gene is TRBJ2-7, the V gene TRBV2; no definite D call. Per germline, CDR1 SNHLY and CDR2 FYNNEI. V was pared by 4 bases and J by 5 bases, with 9 bases between. The CDR3 contains 12 residues. CDR3: CASSGQSHEQYF. CDR3 DNA sequence: TGTGCCAGCAGTGGCCAGAGCCACGAGCAGTACTTC.

V gene TRBV28 combines with J gene TRBJ2-2; D remains unclear. The CDR3 covers 15 residues. V was pared by 5 bases and J by 0 bases, with 10 bases between. Germline V lookup: CDR1 MDHEN, CDR2 SYDVKM. The CDR3 DNA reads TGTGCCAGCAGTCCCCCCCCCGCGAACACCGGGGAGCTGTTTTTT. Its translation: CASSPPPANTGELFF.

This clone was seen a few times. The V call is TRBV18, the J call TRBJ2-1; D is ambiguous. CDR1 is KGHSH and CDR2 is LQKENI in the germline V gene. V gave up 2 bases and J gave up 5 bases, with 7 bases separating them. CDR3 length equals 13 residues. The CDR3 spells CASSPSSDNEQFF. The DNA of the CDR3 is TGTGCCAGCTCACCAAGTTCGGACAATGAGCAGTTCTTC.

The chain couples TRBV28 to TRBJ2-7; unclear D gene. Germline V lookup: CDR1 MDHEN, CDR2 SYDVKM. CDR3 length equals 10 residues. Trimming removed 6 bases from V and 6 bases from J, with 6 bases in between. The CDR3 region is CASRRVEQYF. The CDR3 DNA reads as TGTGCCAGCAGACGTGTCGAGCAGTACTTC. The entire variable domain, with the rest obtained from reference TRBV28 and TRBJ2-7, is as follows: DVKVTQSSRYLVKRTGEKVFLECVQDMDHENMFWYRQDPGLGLRLIYFSYDVKMKEKGDIPEGYSVSREKKERFSLILESASTNQTSMYLCASRRVEQYFGPGTRLTVT.

The chain has TRBV30 and TRBJ2-5, with D unresolved. The J call may be mistaken, given a closer DNA end match to TRBJ2-7. Germline V gene data show CDR1 as GTSNPN and CDR2 as SVGIG (reference sequence). This CDR3 spans 13 amino acids. CDR3 coding DNA: TGTGCCTGGAGTGTAACCTTCGGCTACGAGCAGTACTTC. Residues: CAWSVTFGYEQYF.

The chain couples TRBV5-8 to TRBJ1-1, with D unresolved. Germline V gene data show CDR1 as SGHTS and CDR2 as YDEGEE. This CDR3 region has 17 residues. With 1 base removed from V and 5 bases from J, the gap between germline ends came to 21 bases. CDR3 in amino acids: CASSLILAARIETEAFF. The CDR3 DNA is TGTGCCAGCAGCTTGATACTGGCCGCTCGAATCGAAACTGAAGCTTTCTTT.

The genes are TRBV10-2 and TRBJ1-2; 9 bases agree with TRBD1. Per the germline V gene, CDR1 is WSHSY and CDR2 is SAAADI. The CDR3 spans 13 residues. V shed 3 bases, J shed 4 bases, and the junction held 0 bases outside the gene matches. The CDR3 DNA sequence: TGCGCCAGCAGTGAACAGGGGGCCTATGGCTACACCTTC. Translated: CASSEQGAYGYTF.

This clone was observed at least ten times. This chain uses TRBV18 with TRBJ1-2, with D perhaps TRBD1 (5 bases). CDR1 is KGHSH, CDR2 LQKENI, per germline. V was cut by 1 base and J by 8 bases, with 11 bases left in between. There are 13 residues in the CDR3. The CDR3 DNA is TGTGCCAGCTCACCACGCCCTGGGGACGGCTACACCTTC. It codes for CASSPRPGDGYTF.

V is TRBV6-1 and J is TRBJ1-2, with D unresolved. Trimming pared 2 bases from V and 5 bases from J, leaving 12 bases between. Germline CDR1 and CDR2: MNHNS and SASEGT. CDR3 length: 14 amino acids. CDR3 in DNA: TGTGCCAGCAGTGAACCGCCAGGCGGGTATGGCTACACCTTC. Translated: CASSEPPGGYGYTF.

The chain has TRBV6-1 and TRBJ2-5, with D perhaps assigned TRBD1 or TRBD2 (6 bases each). V was cut by 1 base and J by 5 bases, with 11 bases left in between. This CDR3 has 14 residues. The germline V gene encodes CDR1 MNHNS and CDR2 SASEGT. The CDR3 sequence: CASSEEGGPETQYF. CDR3 sequence (DNA): TGTGCCAGCAGTGAAGAAGGGGGGCCGGAGACCCAGTACTTC.

Details on this clone: The same CDR3 arises from other DNA sequences in this sample as well. V and J are TRBV5-1 and TRBJ2-5, with D unclear. The CDR3 is 14 residues long. From germline, CDR1 is SGHRS and CDR2 YFSETQ. Between the trimmed V and J ends, which lost 0 bases and 2 bases, there was a span of 8 bases. The chain's CDR3 is CASSLEQPQETQYF. Written as DNA, the CDR3 is TGCGCCAGCAGCTTGGAGCAGCCGCAAGAGACCCAGTACTTC.